Here is one TCR beta chain with its context. Its specific antigen is unknown. The input lacks base qualities; no much larger clone sits a single base away. The data derive from a study of CD8 T cells in ankylosing spondylitis (TCRdb year 2017). Looking at the study overall: The study set out to find disease-linked TCR variants by profiling T cell receptor beta repertoires in ankylosing spondylitis patients and healthy donors. The full study cohort was made up of approximately 27 ankylosing spondylitis patients and more than 90 healthy donors. Peripheral blood samples were taken, and synovial fluid was additionally collected from ankylosing spondylitis patients.

The germline V gene (reference sequence) specifies DFQATT as CDR1 and SNEGSKA as CDR2. Trimming removed 3 bases from V and 7 bases from J; the gene matches leave 7 bases unexplained. The CDR3 has 14 amino acids, counting the end cysteine and phenylalanine. CDR3 DNA is the only sequence kept; it has 42 bases, read in frame from the first base. Beyond this particular receptor, the publication reports: Some motif variants were previously reported in synovial fluid and blood of reactive arthritis patients, suggesting common disease-initiation mechanisms. According to the report, matched synovial fluid samples from ankylosing spondylitis patients were significantly enriched for the disease-linked clones. In peripheral blood, the disease-linked clones were found at relatively low frequencies and had a CD8+ phenotype. A TCR beta motif made up of under ten highly homologous amino acid variants appeared to be characteristic of blood from ankylosing spondylitis patients.

Sequencing took place on an Illumina HiSeq 2500. Quantitative 5'-RACE with molecular barcodes was the method used to prepare the TCR beta libraries. Concerning the study's data processing: Disease-linked TCR variants were identified with a new computational method built on a probabilistic model of VDJ rearrangement. The public reads were reanalyzed by TCRdb: fastp trimming at Q25, MiXCR alignment, in-frame beta chains only. For every CDR3 protein sequence, its rows merge into one entry that carries the most common genes and DNA. The V and J calls reflect TCRdb's pipeline rather than the authors' work. Here the sample has about 540,000 distinct CDR3 sequences; approximately 12% occur a single time. Of the sample, about 6.8% is held by the ten largest clones.

This chain is built from TRBV20-1 and TRBJ2-1, and 9 junctional nucleotides match TRBD2. The origin of this receptor is a male donor with ankylosing spondylitis. The material sequenced was blood, either unsorted or a sorted T cell fraction (not recorded which). The nucleotide sequence is given as TGCAGTGCTAGCTATAGCGGGAGATGGAATGAGCAGTTCTTC. Translated, this is CSASYSGRWNEQFF.